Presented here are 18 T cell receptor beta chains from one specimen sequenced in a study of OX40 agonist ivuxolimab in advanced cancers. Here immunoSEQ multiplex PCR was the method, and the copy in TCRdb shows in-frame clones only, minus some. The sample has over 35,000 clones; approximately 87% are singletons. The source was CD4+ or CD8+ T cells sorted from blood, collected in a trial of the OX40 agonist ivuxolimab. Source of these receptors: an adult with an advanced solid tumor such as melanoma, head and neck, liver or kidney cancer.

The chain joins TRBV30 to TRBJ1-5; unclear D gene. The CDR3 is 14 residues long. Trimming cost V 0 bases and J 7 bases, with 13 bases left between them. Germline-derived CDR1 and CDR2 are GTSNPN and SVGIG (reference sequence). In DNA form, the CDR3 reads TGTGCCTGGAGTGTAATCCCTGCGGCACAGCCCCAGCATTTT. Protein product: CAWSVIPAAQPQHF. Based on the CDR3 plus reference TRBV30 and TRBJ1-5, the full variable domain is SQTIHQWPATLVQPVGSPLSLECTVEGTSNPNLYWYRQAAGRGLQLLFYSVGIGQISSEVPQNLSASRPQDRQFILSSKKLLLSDSGFYLCAWSVIPAAQPQHFGDGTRLSIL.

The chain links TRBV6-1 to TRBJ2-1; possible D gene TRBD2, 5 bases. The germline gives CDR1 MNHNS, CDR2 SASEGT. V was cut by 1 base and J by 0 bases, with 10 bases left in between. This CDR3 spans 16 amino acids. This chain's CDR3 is CASSEVRGSSYNEQFF. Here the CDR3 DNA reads TGTGCCAGCAGTGAAGTTCGGGGAAGCTCCTACAATGAGCAGTTCTTC.

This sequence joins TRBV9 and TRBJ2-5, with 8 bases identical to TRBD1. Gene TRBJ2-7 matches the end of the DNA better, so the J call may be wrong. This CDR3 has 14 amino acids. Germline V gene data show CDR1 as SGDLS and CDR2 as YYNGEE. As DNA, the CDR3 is TGTGCCAGCAGCGTAAGGACAGGGCACTACGAGCAGTACTTC. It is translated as CASSVRTGHYEQYF.

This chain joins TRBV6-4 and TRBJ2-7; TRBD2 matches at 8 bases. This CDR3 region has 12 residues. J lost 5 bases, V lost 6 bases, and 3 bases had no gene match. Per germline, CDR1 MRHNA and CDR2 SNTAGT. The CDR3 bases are TGTGCCAGCAGCCGGCGGGAGGACGAGCAGTACTTC. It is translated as CASSRREDEQYF.

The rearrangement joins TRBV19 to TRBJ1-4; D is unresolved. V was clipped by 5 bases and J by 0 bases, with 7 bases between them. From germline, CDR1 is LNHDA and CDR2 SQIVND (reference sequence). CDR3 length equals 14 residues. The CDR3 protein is CASSSTATNEKLFF. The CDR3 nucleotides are TGTGCCAGTAGTTCTACGGCAACTAATGAAAAACTGTTTTTT.

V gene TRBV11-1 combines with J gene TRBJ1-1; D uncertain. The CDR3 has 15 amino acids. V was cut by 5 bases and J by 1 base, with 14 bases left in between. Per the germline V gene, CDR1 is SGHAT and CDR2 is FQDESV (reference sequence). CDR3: CASSVQIGQNTEAFF. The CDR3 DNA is TGTGCCAGCAGCGTACAGATTGGGCAGAACACTGAAGCTTTCTTT.

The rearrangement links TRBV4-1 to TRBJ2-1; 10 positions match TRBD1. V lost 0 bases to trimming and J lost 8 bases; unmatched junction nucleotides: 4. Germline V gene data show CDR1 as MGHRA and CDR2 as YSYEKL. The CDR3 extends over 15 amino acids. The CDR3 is CASSQEGTGVDEQFF. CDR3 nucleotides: TGCGCCAGCAGCCAAGAAGGGACAGGGGTCGATGAGCAGTTCTTC.

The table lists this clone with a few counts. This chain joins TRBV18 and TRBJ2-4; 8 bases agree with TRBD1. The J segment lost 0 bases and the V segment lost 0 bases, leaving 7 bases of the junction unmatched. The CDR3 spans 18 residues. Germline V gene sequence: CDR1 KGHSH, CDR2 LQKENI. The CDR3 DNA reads TGTGCCAGCTCACCACCCCGGACAGGGCAAATAGCCAAAAACATTCAGTACTTC. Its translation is CASSPPRTGQIAKNIQYF. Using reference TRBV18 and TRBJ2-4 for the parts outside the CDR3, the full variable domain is NAGVMQNPRHLVRRRGQEARLRCSPMKGHSHVYWYRQLPEEGLKFMVYLQKENIIDESGMPKERFSAEFPKEGPSILRIQQVVRGDSAAYFCASSPPRTGQIAKNIQYFGAGTRLSVL.

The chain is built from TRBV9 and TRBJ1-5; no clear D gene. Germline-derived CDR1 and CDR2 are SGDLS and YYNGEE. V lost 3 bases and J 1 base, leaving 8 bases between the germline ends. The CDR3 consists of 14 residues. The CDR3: CASSGTGSNQPQHF. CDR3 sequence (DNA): TGTGCCAGCAGCGGGACGGGGAGCAATCAGCCCCAGCATTTT.

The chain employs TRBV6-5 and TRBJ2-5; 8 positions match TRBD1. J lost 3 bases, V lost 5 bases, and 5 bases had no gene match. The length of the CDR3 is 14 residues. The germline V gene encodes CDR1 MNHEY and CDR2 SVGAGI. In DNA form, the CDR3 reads TGTGCCAGCAGTGTGGGACAGGCGGAAGAGACCCAGTACTTC. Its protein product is CASSVGQAEETQYF.

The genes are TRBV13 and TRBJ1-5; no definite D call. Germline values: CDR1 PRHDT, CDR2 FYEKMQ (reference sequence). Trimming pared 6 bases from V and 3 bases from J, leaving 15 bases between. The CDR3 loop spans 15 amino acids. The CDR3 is CASREGSFHNQPQHF. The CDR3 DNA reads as TGTGCCAGCAGGGAGGGATCGTTCCACAATCAGCCCCAGCATTTT.

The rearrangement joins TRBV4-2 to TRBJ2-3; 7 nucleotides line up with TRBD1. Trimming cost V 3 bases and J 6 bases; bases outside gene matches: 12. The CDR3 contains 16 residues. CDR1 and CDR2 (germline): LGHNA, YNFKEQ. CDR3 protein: CASSQTGQGFYDTQYF. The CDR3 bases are TGTGCCAGCAGCCAGACAGGGCAGGGTTTTTACGATACGCAGTATTTT.

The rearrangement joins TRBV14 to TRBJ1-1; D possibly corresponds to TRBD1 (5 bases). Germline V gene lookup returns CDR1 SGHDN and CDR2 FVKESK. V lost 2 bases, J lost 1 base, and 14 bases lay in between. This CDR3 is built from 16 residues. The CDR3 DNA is TGTGCCAGCAGCCAACCTGCAGGGAAATGGAACACTGAAGCTTTCTTT. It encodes CASSQPAGKWNTEAFF.

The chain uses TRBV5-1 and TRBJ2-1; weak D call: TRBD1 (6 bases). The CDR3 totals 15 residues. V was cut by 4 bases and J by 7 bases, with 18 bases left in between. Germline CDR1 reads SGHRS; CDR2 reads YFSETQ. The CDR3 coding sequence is TGCGCCAGCAGCCCAAACCTCGACAGGCAAAATGAGCAGTTCTTC. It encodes CASSPNLDRQNEQFF.

CDR3 bases: TGTGCCAGCAGGGGGACAGGCAACGGTCAGCCCCAGCATTTT. Translated: CASRGTGNGQPQHF. The chain couples TRBV28 to TRBJ1-5, with 8 bases fitting TRBD1. Germline loops: CDR1 MDHEN, CDR2 SYDVKM. V was clipped by 6 bases and J by 6 bases; unmatched bases: 7. This CDR3 is 14 amino acids long.

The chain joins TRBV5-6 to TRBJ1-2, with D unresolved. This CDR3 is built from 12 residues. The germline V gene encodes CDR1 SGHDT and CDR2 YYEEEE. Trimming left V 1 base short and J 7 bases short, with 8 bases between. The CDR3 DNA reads TGTGCCAGCAGCTTGTATGTCAGTGGCTACACCTTC. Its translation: CASSLYVSGYTF.

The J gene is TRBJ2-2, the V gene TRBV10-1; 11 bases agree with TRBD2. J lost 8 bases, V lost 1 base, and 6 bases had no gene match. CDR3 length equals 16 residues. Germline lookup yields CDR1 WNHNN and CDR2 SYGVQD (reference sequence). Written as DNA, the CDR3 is TGCGCCAGCAGTGAGTTTTTAGCGGGGGGGCCGGGGGAGCTGTTTTTT. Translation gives CASSEFLAGGPGELFF.

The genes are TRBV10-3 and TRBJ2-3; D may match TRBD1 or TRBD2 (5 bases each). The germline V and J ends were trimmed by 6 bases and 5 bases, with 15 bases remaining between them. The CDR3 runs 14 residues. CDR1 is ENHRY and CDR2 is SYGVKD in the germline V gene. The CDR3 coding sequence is TGTGCCATCAGCCCTAGTACAGGAGGAGATACGCAGTATTTT. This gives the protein CAISPSTGGDTQYF.